A single sample gave rise to the 17 T cell receptor beta chains below, sequenced in a study of quantifying T cell responses using KT2 cells. About the study: TCR alpha and beta constant-region primers primed reverse transcription of RNA.

Each cDNA got a UMI-containing oligo ligated at its 3' end. An equimolar mix of RC1.1 and RC1.2 primed the beta chain across TRBC1 and TRBC2. MiXCR, run by TCRdb on the UMI-ligation and nested PCR reads, gives a single entry per CDR3 protein. The sample has 39,000 or so distinct CDR3 sequences; 15% to 20% are singletons. The sample taken for sequencing was PBMCs spiked with cells of the T cell clone KT2. All receptors derive from a human donor.

This clonotype occurred a few times. The V call is TRBV12-3 or TRBV12-4, the J call TRBJ2-1; the match to TRBD2 covers 8 bases. With 7 bases clipped from V and 6 bases from J, the junction kept 2 bases outside the gene matches. This CDR3 spans 12 amino acids. CDR3 nucleotide sequence: TGTGCCAGCACGCGGGGGGCCAATGAGCAGTTCTTC. Translated: CASTRGANEQFF.

This chain joins TRBV20-1 and TRBJ1-1; D not resolved. This CDR3 region has 11 residues. With 4 bases removed from V and 5 bases from J, the gap between germline ends came to 8 bases. Germline CDR1 is DFQATT and CDR2 is SNEGSKA (reference sequence). The CDR3 bases are TGCAGTGCTATAGGAGGGACTGAAGCTTTCTTT. The encoded protein is CSAIGGTEAFF.

In this sample, this clonotype turned up a few times. This chain joins TRBV2 and TRBJ1-2; TRBD1 is a possible D gene (5 bases). This CDR3 is built from 15 residues. V was trimmed by 3 bases and J by 2 bases, leaving 13 bases between them. The V gene's germline CDR1 is SNHLY and CDR2 FYNNEI. CDR3 sequence reads: CASSDASRGNYGYTF. CDR3 DNA sequence: TGTGCCAGCAGTGATGCCTCGAGGGGCAACTATGGCTACACCTTC.

This sequence joins TRBV7-2 and TRBJ2-1; D possibly corresponds to TRBD2 (5 bases). Trimming stripped 1 base from V and 5 bases from J, with 15 bases between. The CDR3 contains 16 residues. Germline lookup yields CDR1 SGHTA and CDR2 FQGNSA. The CDR3: CASSLDLRAGNNEQFF. As DNA, the CDR3 is TGTGCCAGCAGCTTAGACCTGAGGGCCGGGAACAATGAGCAGTTCTTC.

The rearrangement links TRBV6-4 to TRBJ1-1; D might be TRBD1 (6 bases). This CDR3 has 15 amino acids. Germline CDR1 and CDR2: MRHNA and SNTAGT. With 4 bases removed from V and 1 base from J, the gap between germline ends came to 13 bases. CDR3: CASSASEGGNTEAFF. The CDR3 DNA sequence: TGTGCCAGCAGTGCCTCGGAAGGGGGGAACACTGAAGCTTTCTTT.

This chain links TRBV7-8 with TRBJ2-7; TRBD1 might be the D (5 bases). The length of the CDR3 is 15 residues. Trimming removed 2 bases at V and 1 base at J, with 12 bases between. Germline CDR1 and CDR2: SGHVS and FQNEAQ. As DNA, the CDR3 is TGTGCCAGCAGCTTAAGGGGCCGGGCGTCCTACGAGCAGTACTTC. Amino acids: CASSLRGRASYEQYF.

The CDR3 is CASRPTGVQLHTGELFF. The DNA of the CDR3 is TGTGCCAGCAGACCGACCGGGGTCCAGTTGCACACCGGGGAGCTGTTTTTT. The rearrangement uses TRBV12-3 or TRBV12-4 and TRBJ2-2; a weak D match, TRBD2 (5 bases). The germline V and J ends were trimmed by 6 bases and 3 bases, with 20 bases remaining between them. This CDR3 is built from 17 residues.

V is TRBV20-1 and J is TRBJ2-5; 10 bases are shared with TRBD1. The germline CDR1 and CDR2 sequences are DFQATT and SNEGSKA (reference sequence). The CDR3 spans 14 residues. V lost 6 bases, J lost 9 bases, and 13 bases stayed unmatched. CDR3 nucleotides: TGCAGTGCCACGGACAGGGGGAGTCGTAGGGCCCAGTACTTC. It encodes CSATDRGSRRAQYF.

This clonotype was seen only a few times. This CDR3 reads CARPYPQGAYGNTIYF. The CDR3 DNA is TGCGCCAGACCCTATCCCCAGGGGGCCTATGGAAACACCATATATTTT. The chain employs TRBV4-3 and TRBJ1-3, with 8 bases lining up with TRBD1. V gave up 9 bases and J gave up 3 bases; unmatched junction bases: 13. CDR1 and CDR2 (germline): LGHNA, YSLEER. This CDR3 contains 16 residues.

The CDR3 loop reads CATSRDWGVSGEQFF. CDR3 DNA sequence: TGTGCCACCAGCAGAGATTGGGGCGTTTCTGGGGAGCAGTTCTTC. V usage is TRBV15 and J usage is TRBJ2-1; D may be TRBD1 (5 bases). The CDR3 has 15 residues. V was trimmed by 0 bases and J by 10 bases, leaving 16 bases between them. CDR1 and CDR2 (germline): LNHNV, YYDKDF (reference sequence). Supplemented by reference TRBV15 and TRBJ2-1, the full variable domain reads DAMVIQNPRYQVTQFGKPVTLSCSQTLNHNVMYWYQQKSSQAPKLLFHYYDKDFNNEADTPDNFQSRRPNTSFCFLDIRSPGLGDTAMYLCATSRDWGVSGEQFFGPGTRLTVL.

This clonotype was detected a few times. The V and J genes are TRBV5-1 and TRBJ1-2; D gene ambiguous. Trimming took 0 bases from V and 4 from J, leaving 10 bases between them. In germline, CDR1 is SGHRS, CDR2 YFSETQ. The CDR3 is made up of 14 amino acids. CDR3 coding DNA: TGCGCCAGCAGCTTGGATGGCAGGAGCTATGGCTACACCTTC. Amino acid sequence: CASSLDGRSYGYTF.

In its sample, this clonotype was seen a few times. This rearrangement joins TRBV12-3 or TRBV12-4 to TRBJ2-3; D gene unclear. The CDR3 spans 12 residues. V lost 7 bases, J lost 0 bases, and 5 bases lay in between. Here the CDR3 DNA reads TGTGCCAGCATCAAGAGCACAGATACGCAGTATTTT. Its translation is CASIKSTDTQYF.

At least ten counts were recorded for this clonotype. V and J are TRBV5-1 and TRBJ2-5; TRBD2 agrees at 12 bases. Looked up from germline, CDR1 is SGHRS and CDR2 is YFSETQ. The CDR3 is 22 residues long. V was pared by 4 bases and J by 1 base, with 23 bases of the junction left unmatched. CDR3 in amino acids: CASSLRLGGHLTLAGGQETQYF. In DNA form, the CDR3 reads TGCGCCAGCAGCCTGAGGCTTGGGGGCCACCTTACACTAGCGGGAGGCCAAGAGACCCAGTACTTC. Based on the CDR3 plus reference TRBV5-1 and TRBJ2-5, the full variable domain is KAGVTQTPRYLIKTRGQQVTLSCSPISGHRSVSWYQQTPGQGLQFLFEYFSETQRNKGNFPGRFSGRQFSNSRSEMNVSTLELGDSALYLCASSLRLGGHLTLAGGQETQYFGPGTRLLVL.

This clonotype has a handful of counts. The gene calls are TRBV10-3 and TRBJ2-5; TRBD1 matches 8 bases. Per germline, CDR1 ENHRY and CDR2 SYGVKD. The CDR3 loop spans 16 amino acids. The junction had 7 bases not matched to a gene; V was cut back by 2 bases and J by 2 bases. The CDR3 here is CAISEPGQGPQETQYF. The CDR3, as DNA: TGTGCCATCAGTGAGCCCGGACAGGGACCTCAAGAGACCCAGTACTTC.

This clonotype was found a few times. V usage is TRBV12-3 or TRBV12-4 and J usage is TRBJ2-3; 7 nucleotides line up with TRBD2. J was trimmed by 6 bases and V by 1 base; bases with no gene match: 7. The CDR3 has 15 residues. In nucleotides, the CDR3 is TGTGCCAGCAGTTTAGGCGGGAGACCGGCTGATACGCAGTATTTT. Protein: CASSLGGRPADTQYF.

The gene calls are TRBV7-6 and TRBJ2-5; D is perhaps TRBD1 (6 bases). Germline V gene data show CDR1 as SGHVS and CDR2 as FNYEAQ. The CDR3 sequence is 15 residues long. Between the trimmed V and J ends, which lost 1 base and 4 bases, there was a span of 13 bases. The CDR3: CASSLVGAGAETQYF. The DNA for the CDR3 is TGTGCCAGCAGCTTAGTTGGGGCAGGGGCAGAGACCCAGTACTTC.

This clonotype appeared a few times. The V gene is TRBV19, the J gene TRBJ2-7, with 10 nucleotides matching TRBD2. Germline-derived CDR1 and CDR2 are LNHDA and SQIVND (reference sequence). The junction had 19 bases not matched to a gene; V was cut back by 7 bases and J by 7 bases. This CDR3 spans 17 amino acids. CDR3 sequence: CASTLTSGAQGFEEQYF. In DNA, the CDR3 is TGTGCCAGTACTCTCACTAGCGGGGCCCAAGGTTTCGAGGAGCAGTACTTC.